The clone carrying this TCR beta chain was seen ten or more times. This sample stems from a study of human T cells and chemical hapten exposure. The study used a library that attached unique molecular identifiers to individual cDNA molecules. Per the original data handling: About 97,000 TCRs per sample was the median, with a range of about 23,224 to 750,000. TCRdb re-called the RACE reads with MiXCR, one entry per CDR3 protein. For this entry, the V and J calls and clone size follow TCRdb and not the study's own pipeline. This sample has 150,000 to 200,000 distinct CDR3 sequences, with about 30% found just once. CDR1 and CDR2 from the germline V gene are MDHEN and SYDVKM. Trimming took off 6 bases at V and 7 bases at J, with 15 bases between the two ends. The CDR3 length is 13 residues. Time point given: patch test 3, about 24 weeks after DPC sensitization. The treatment here: therapeutic diphenylcyclopropenone sensitization with weekly scalp DPC.

This chain connects TRBV28 to TRBJ1-1; no reliable D call. Here the sequenced sample was whole blood, taken in connection with sensitization to the hapten diphenylcyclopropenone (DPC). The receptor comes from a woman under 30 with alopecia areata. Some clones in this sample may be carry-over from other donors' samples. The CDR3 bases are TGTGCCAGCAGAAGAATGGTGGGGTTTGAAGCTTTCTTT. It encodes CASRRMVGFEAFF.